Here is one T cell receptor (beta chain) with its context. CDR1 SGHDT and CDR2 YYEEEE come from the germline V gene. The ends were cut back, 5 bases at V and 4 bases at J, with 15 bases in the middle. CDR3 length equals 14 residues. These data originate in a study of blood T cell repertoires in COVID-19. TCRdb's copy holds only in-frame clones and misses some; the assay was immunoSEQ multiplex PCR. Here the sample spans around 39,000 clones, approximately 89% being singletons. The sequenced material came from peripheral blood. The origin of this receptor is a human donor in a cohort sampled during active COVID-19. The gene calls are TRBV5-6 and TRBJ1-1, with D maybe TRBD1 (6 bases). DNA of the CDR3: TGTGCCAGCAGGGAGAGGGGGTCAGGCACTGAAGCTTTCTTT. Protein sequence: CASRERGSGTEAFF.